This T cell receptor (beta chain) was sequenced for a study of blood T cell repertoires in COVID-19. Study-level information: Sites across the United States, Italy and Spain contributed samples from acute and convalescent COVID-19. PBMCs, B-cell-depleted T cells, or T cells provided the cDNA or gDNA that made up the material.

Authors' methods: Amplified reference gene primers provided the basis for estimating nucleated cell counts. Assay: immunoSEQ multiplex PCR; the TCRdb copy retains only in-frame clones and omits some. That table gives V, J and clone size, and the DNA gave D and trimming. This table has 240,000 or so clones, approximately 82% appearing once. This clonotype originated in a man between 25 and 39 years old who had recovered from COVID-19. The sample comprised peripheral blood.

As DNA, the CDR3 is TGTGCCAGCAGCCAGGATCGGGGACTTAACGAGCAGTACTTC. Translated, it gives CASSQDRGLNEQYF. The chain has TRBV14 and TRBJ2-7; the D gene is possibly TRBD2 (6 bases). Germline V gene lookup returns CDR1 SGHDN and CDR2 FVKESK. The CDR3 totals 14 residues. V was shortened by 3 bases and J by 5 bases, with 14 bases between the two germline ends.